Listed below are T cell receptor beta chains from one sample, sequenced in a study of blood T cell repertoires in COVID-19. Method: immunoSEQ multiplex PCR; TCRdb's copy keeps in-frame clones and lacks some. The sample consists of about 110,000 clones, 88% of them appearing once. Sequenced material: peripheral blood. All receptors derive from a human donor in a cohort sampled during active COVID-19. CDR3s include the opening cysteine and the closing phenylalanine or tryptophan. Fields, in order: D gene, clone size, J gene, V gene, CDR3 protein, CDR3 DNA. The D gene is left open where the match is weak. Expanded clones get a size class; other rows say once, few or many, or leave the size out.

TRBD2 once TRBJ2-6 TRBV6-5 CASSGGGTGANVLTF TGTGCCAGCAGCGGGGGGGGCACTGGGGCCAACGTCCTGACTTTC
. medium-sized TRBJ2-3 TRBV9 CASSVVPGVNPTDTQYF TGTGCCAGCAGCGTAGTGCCGGGGGTGAACCCCACAGATACGCAGTATTTT
. . TRBJ2-3 TRBV2 CASSDPTDTDTQYF TGTGCCAGCAGTGACCCGACAGACACAGATACGCAGTATTTT
TRBD2 . TRBJ2-7 TRBV25-1 CASSDGGRYEQYF TGTGCCAGCAGTGACGGGGGGAGGTACGAGCAGTACTTC
TRBD2 . TRBJ2-2 TRBV28 CASRLGPQRGPNTGELFF TGTGCCAGCAGACTGGGCCCTCAGCGGGGACCGAACACCGGGGAGCTGTTTTTT
. . TRBJ1-1 TRBV5-8 CASSSRVTEAFF TGTGCCAGCAGCTCCAGGGTGACTGAAGCTTTCTTT
TRBD1 few TRBJ1-1 TRBV7-9 CASSPTGGTGVLITEAFF TGTGCCAGCAGCCCTACCGGGGGGACAGGAGTTCTAATCACTGAAGCTTTCTTT
TRBD1 once TRBJ2-7 TRBV7-9 CASSFIPGQGAHEQYF TGTGCCAGCAGCTTTATACCGGGACAGGGCGCCCACGAGCAGTACTTC
. . TRBJ2-2 TRBV7-9 CASSLPGFNGELFF TGTGCCAGCAGCTTACCGGGGTTCAACGGGGAGCTGTTTTTT
. . TRBJ1-1 TRBV19 CASSPRRTAGDTEAFF TGTGCCAGTAGTCCCCGTAGGACAGCGGGAGACACTGAAGCTTTCTTT
. . TRBJ2-2 TRBV11-2 CASSLLVGGNTGELFF TGTGCCAGCAGCTTATTGGTCGGGGGGAACACCGGGGAGCTGTTTTTT
. once TRBJ1-5 TRBV10-3 CAIGGSDSIQPQHF TGTGCCATCGGAGGCTCGGACAGTATCCAGCCCCAGCATTTT
. . TRBJ2-6 TRBV2 CASIRANSGANVLTF TGTGCCAGCATCAGGGCCAACTCTGGGGCCAACGTCCTGACTTTC
TRBD1 . TRBJ1-5 TRBV18 CASSPGQGSNQPQHF TGTGCCAGCTCACCCGGACAGGGGAGCAATCAGCCCCAGCATTTT
. . TRBJ1-1 TRBV28 CASSFYLGGRSEAFF TGTGCCAGCAGTTTTTATTTGGGGGGACGAAGTGAAGCTTTCTTT
TRBD1 . TRBJ2-7 TRBV18 CASSPQGQNPYEQYF TGTGCCAGCTCACCACAGGGACAGAATCCCTACGAGCAGTACTTC
. few TRBJ2-7 TRBV28 CASSAKTWTYEQYF TGTGCCAGCAGTGCCAAGACTTGGACCTACGAGCAGTACTTC
TRBD1 once TRBJ2-7 TRBV11-2 CASSFDRELYFYEQYF TGTGCCAGCAGCTTCGACAGGGAGTTGTATTTCTACGAGCAGTACTTC
TRBD2 . TRBJ2-3 TRBV5-1 CASSLRRTSGKTDTQYF TGCGCCAGCAGCCTACGAAGGACTAGCGGGAAGACAGATACGCAGTATTTT
TRBD1 . TRBJ2-3 TRBV10-1 CASSESPGQGTDTQYF TGCGCCAGCAGTGAGTCCCCGGGACAGGGGACAGATACGCAGTATTTT
. . TRBJ2-3 TRBV6-5 CASSYSFGGSTDTQYF TGTGCCAGCAGTTATAGTTTCGGCGGGAGCACAGATACGCAGTATTTT